Listed below are T cell receptor beta chains from one sample, sequenced in a study of T-cell memory formation after mild COVID-19. Each CDR3 protein is one row after TCRdb ran MiXCR on the 5' RACE reads. Of fewer than 300,000 distinct CDR3 sequences listed, about a sixth are singletons. Material for sequencing was PBMCs or a T cell subset sorted from them (not recorded which). The receptors were gathered from a man younger than 30 who had mild COVID-19 (a few samples of this study predate the infection). Cell type and time point are not known. Each CDR3 is given with its conserved first and last residue. The D gene is left open where the match is weak. Expanded clones get a size class; other rows say once, few or many, or leave the size out.

size	V	J	D	CDR3	DNA
few	TRBV7-3	TRBJ2-2	.	CASSPKLKPRGLGELFF	TGTGCCAGCAGCCCCAAACTAAAGCCAAGGGGCCTCGGGGAGCTGTTTTTT
.	TRBV29-1	TRBJ2-5	.	CSVGGGGETQYF	TGCAGCGTGGGGGGAGGGGGAGAGACCCAGTACTTC
.	TRBV19	TRBJ1-1	.	CASSTFGRTEAFF	TGTGCCAGTAGTACCTTCGGACGGACTGAAGCTTTCTTT
.	TRBV20-1	TRBJ1-5	.	CSARAGGVSQPQHF	TGCAGTGCTAGAGCTGGGGGGGTGAGTCAGCCCCAGCATTTT
.	TRBV27	TRBJ2-7	.	CASCLTGSGYEQYF	TGTGCCAGCTGTCTCACAGGCTCCGGATACGAGCAGTACTTC
.	TRBV19	TRBJ2-5	.	CASRARGQETQYF	TGTGCCAGCAGGGCCAGGGGACAAGAGACCCAGTACTTC
.	TRBV20-1	TRBJ2-3	TRBD1	CSARGQGVGMTDTQYF	TGCAGTGCTAGAGGACAGGGGGTGGGTATGACAGATACGCAGTATTTT
few	TRBV5-5	TRBJ1-1	.	CASALRTGASNTEAFF	TGTGCCAGCGCCCTTAGGACCGGGGCCTCAAACACTGAAGCTTTCTTT
.	TRBV5-1	TRBJ2-5	.	CASSLRARQETQYF	TGCGCCAGCAGCTTGCGAGCGCGGCAAGAGACCCAGTACTTC
.	TRBV6-2/TRBV6-3	TRBJ1-2	.	CASSSFQTAYGYTF	TGTGCCAGCAGTTCCTTCCAGACAGCCTATGGCTACACCTTC
few	TRBV7-9	TRBJ2-5	TRBD1	CASSLGGTGAIETQYF	TGTGCCAGCAGCTTAGGAGGGACAGGGGCGATAGAGACCCAGTACTTC
.	TRBV7-2	TRBJ1-2	TRBD1	CASSSNFGQAFF	TGTGCCAGCAGCTCGAACTTTGGACAGGCCTTCTTC
.	TRBV5-1	TRBJ1-3	.	CASSAWTDSGNTIYF	TGCGCCAGCAGCGCGTGGACAGACTCTGGAAACACCATATATTTT
few	TRBV6-5	TRBJ2-3	.	CASMRDRGRTDTQYF	TGTGCCAGCATGCGGGACAGAGGGCGCACAGATACGCAGTATTTT
.	TRBV29-1	TRBJ2-2	.	CSVLGQAVVLYGELFF	TGCAGCGTCCTGGGGCAGGCCGTCGTTTTGTACGGGGAGCTGTTTTTT
.	TRBV7-6	TRBJ2-1	TRBD2	CASSATLAGGVYNEQFF	TGTGCCAGCAGCGCCACACTAGCGGGGGGGGTCTACAATGAGCAGTTCTTC
.	TRBV5-1	TRBJ1-1	.	CASSLVDMLTEAFF	TGCGCCAGCAGCTTGGTGGACATGCTGACTGAAGCTTTCTTT
few	TRBV4-3	TRBJ1-5	TRBD1	CASSLDRLNQPQHF	TGCGCCAGCAGTCTGGACAGGCTCAATCAGCCCCAGCATTTT
.	TRBV5-4	TRBJ2-3	.	CASSLGRGADTQYF	TGTGCCAGCAGCTTGGGACGGGGCGCGGATACGCAGTATTTT
.	TRBV6-5	TRBJ2-1	.	CASRTAHYNEQFF	TGTGCCTCGCGGACGGCACACTACAATGAGCAGTTCTTC
many	TRBV7-3	TRBJ1-1	.	CASSSGGLTEAFF	TGTGCCAGCAGTTCCGGTGGGTTGACTGAAGCTTTCTTT
few	TRBV4-2	TRBJ1-4	.	CASSQDQPGREKLFF	TGTGCCAGCAGCCAAGATCAGCCGGGGAGGGAAAAACTGTTTTTT
few	TRBV3-1	TRBJ1-5	TRBD1	CASSQGFGTGDNNQPQHF	TGTGCCAGCAGCCAAGGATTTGGGACAGGGGATAACAATCAGCCCCAGCATTTT
.	TRBV7-6	TRBJ2-1	TRBD2	CASSQGLADSNEQFF	TGTGCCAGCAGCCAAGGACTAGCGGATTCAAATGAGCAGTTCTTC
few	TRBV7-9	TRBJ1-2	.	CASSLVTTDFLFEGYTF	TGTGCCAGCAGCTTAGTGACGACGGACTTTTTGTTTGAGGGCTACACCTTC
.	TRBV6-5	TRBJ1-2	.	CASSYVRGNYGYTF	TGTGCCAGCAGTTACGTCAGGGGTAACTATGGCTACACCTTC
.	TRBV7-2	TRBJ2-1	.	CASSWGSNNEQFF	TGTGCCAGCAGCTGGGGCAGCAACAATGAGCAGTTCTTC
.	TRBV5-6	TRBJ1-2	TRBD1	CASSYPFGDRDYGYTF	TGTGCCAGCAGCTACCCCTTTGGGGACAGGGACTATGGCTACACCTTC
.	TRBV5-1	TRBJ1-1	.	CASSFLRAGTEAFF	TGCGCCAGCAGCTTTCTCCGGGCGGGCACTGAAGCTTTCTTT
few	TRBV28	TRBJ1-1	.	CASTLEGPAGAFF	TGTGCCAGCACTTTAGAAGGCCCGGCGGGGGCTTTCTTT
few	TRBV12-3/TRBV12-4	TRBJ1-4	.	CASSDNRGPTNEKLFF	TGTGCCAGCAGCGACAACCGAGGACCCACTAATGAAAAACTGTTTTTT
many	TRBV4-3	TRBJ2-3	.	CASSQDGGPSDTQYF	TGCGCCAGCAGCCAAGACGGGGGGCCCTCAGATACGCAGTATTTT
few	TRBV29-1	TRBJ2-7	TRBD2	CSVARGLAGAYEQYF	TGCAGCGTCGCTAGGGGTCTAGCGGGCGCCTACGAGCAGTACTTC
.	TRBV7-8	TRBJ2-1	.	CASSAGLYNEQFF	TGTGCCAGCAGCGCGGGACTTTACAATGAGCAGTTCTTC
.	TRBV13	TRBJ2-5	.	CASSLKQSQETQYF	TGTGCCAGCAGCTTAAAACAGAGCCAAGAGACCCAGTACTTC
few	TRBV19	TRBJ2-5	.	CASTPRGFQETQYF	TGTGCCAGTACCCCACGGGGTTTTCAAGAGACCCAGTACTTC
few	TRBV15	TRBJ1-3	.	CATSRDPGGNTIYF	TGTGCCACCAGCAGAGATCCGGGTGGAAACACCATATATTTT
.	TRBV7-6	TRBJ1-4	.	CASSLETGGHYELFF	TGTGCCAGCAGCTTAGAGACCGGGGGACATTATGAACTGTTTTTT
.	TRBV21-1	TRBJ2-5	.	CASMGGDRRRETQYF	TGTGCCAGCATGGGGGGGGACCGGCGGCGAGAGACCCAGTACTTC
.	TRBV5-1	TRBJ1-5	.	CASRQTVSANQPQHF	TGCGCCAGCAGACAGACGGTGAGCGCCAATCAGCCCCAGCATTTT
many	TRBV5-1	TRBJ2-5	.	CASSLVPPGETQYF	TGCGCCAGCAGCTTGGTTCCCCCCGGGGAGACCCAGTACTTC
.	TRBV9	TRBJ2-1	.	CASSVRGRDFQNEQFF	TGTGCCAGCAGCGTCCGGGGCAGAGATTTCCAAAATGAGCAGTTCTTC
.	TRBV24-1	TRBJ2-1	TRBD2	CATSDWTSGGGHEQFF	TGTGCCACCAGTGATTGGACTAGCGGGGGTGGGCATGAGCAGTTCTTC
few	TRBV20-1	TRBJ2-7	TRBD2	CSARGLAGIYEQYF	TGCAGTGCTAGGGGACTAGCGGGGATATACGAGCAGTACTTC
.	TRBV10-3	TRBJ1-6	.	CAISARGRSYNSPLHF	TGTGCCATCAGTGCGAGAGGGCGCTCCTATAATTCACCCCTCCACTTT
few	TRBV20-1	TRBJ2-7	TRBD2	CSARTSQSSYEQYF	TGCAGTGCTCGGACTAGCCAGAGCTCCTACGAGCAGTACTTC
.	TRBV7-8	TRBJ1-1	TRBD1	CASSEDRVAFF	TGTGCCAGCAGCGAGGACAGGGTCGCTTTCTTT
.	TRBV2	TRBJ1-2	TRBD1	CASRDRPVVVYTF	TGTGCCAGCCGGGACAGGCCGGTGGTGGTATACACCTTC
many	TRBV7-9	TRBJ2-7	.	CASSPRGVGEQYF	TGTGCCAGCAGCCCCAGGGGGGTTGGCGAGCAGTACTTC
.	TRBV7-2	TRBJ2-1	TRBD2	CASSYSTGGAPSYNEQFF	TGTGCCAGCAGCTACTCGACCGGGGGGGCGCCCTCCTACAATGAGCAGTTCTTC
few	TRBV12-3/TRBV12-4	TRBJ1-5	.	CASSVVSRGNQPQHF	TGTGCCAGCAGTGTGGTAAGCAGAGGCAATCAGCCCCAGCATTTT
few	TRBV10-3	TRBJ1-2	.	CAISESDSPYGYTF	TGTGCCATCAGTGAGTCGGACAGTCCTTATGGCTACACCTTC
few	TRBV6-5	TRBJ2-3	TRBD2	CASSYSGRGTDTQYF	TGTGCCAGCAGTTACTCGGGGAGGGGCACAGATACGCAGTATTTT
few	TRBV3-1	TRBJ2-3	TRBD2	CASSPGTTLTDTQYF	TGTGCCAGCAGTCCCGGGACTACCCTCACAGATACGCAGTATTTT
.	TRBV2	TRBJ1-5	TRBD1	CASTSSGGVQPQHF	TGTGCCAGCACTTCCTCAGGGGGGGTTCAGCCCCAGCATTTT